This TCR beta chain was recorded in a study of shared clonotypes between healthy human individuals. Study summary: Per-donor plates numbered three CD4 naive, three CD4 memory, two CD8 naive and one CD8 memory.

Deep was the level at which the assay was run. Profiled with immunoSEQ multiplex PCR; TCRdb holds only in-frame clones, not every one. This sample has fewer than 3 million clones, with 92% found just once. A word on this clone: Its antigen remains unidentified.

This CDR3 is 13 amino acids long. CDR1 and CDR2 (germline): SNHLY, FYNNEI. Trimming removed 10 bases at V and 2 bases at J, with 14 bases between. Study-wide results and caveats: A reduction in generation probabilities was seen for non-shared clonotypes relative to those shared by all four donors. Limited genetic and exposure-history diversity came from having few donors.

Sequencing input: naive CD4+ T cells from PBMCs. The subset is: CD45RA+ positively selected. The rearrangement joins TRBV2 to TRBJ1-1; a weak D match, TRBD1 (5 bases). The source of this sequence is a man younger than 35 in good health. Some clones in this sample may be carry-over from other donors' samples. CDR3 nucleotides: TGTGCCACCCGGGACGCCATAAACACTGAAGCTTTCTTT. Its protein product is CATRDAINTEAFF.